The 26 T cell receptor beta chains below come from one sample, sequenced in a study of Ad26.COV2.S vaccination and SARS-CoV-2 variants. Stated treatment: 15 to 20 received Ad26.COV2.S at low or high dose, single or two shots; 5 received placebo; per-sample allocation not given. At day 63 after the first vaccine or placebo injection, samples were drawn. TCRdb's copy holds only in-frame clones and misses some; the assay was immunoSEQ multiplex PCR. In the table there are hundreds of thousands of clones, approximately 90% of which are singletons. The input for sequencing was peripheral blood, taken in a trial of Ad26.COV2.S vaccine versus placebo. The receptors come from a person aged 18 to 59 who received the Ad26.COV2.S COVID-19 vaccine or a placebo.

This chain connects TRBV5-8 to TRBJ2-7; the match to TRBD1 covers 8 bases. CDR1 and CDR2 (germline): SGHTS, YDEGEE. This CDR3 comprises 16 residues. V shed 5 bases, J shed 1 base, and the junction held 11 bases outside the gene matches. CDR3 coding DNA: TGTGCCAGCAGGCGTCCGACAGGGGTAAAATCCTACGAGCAGTACTTC. Amino acid sequence: CASRRPTGVKSYEQYF.

The gene calls are TRBV13 and TRBJ2-1, with D tentatively TRBD2 (6 bases). The CDR3 is made up of 15 amino acids. V was shortened by 5 bases and J by 4 bases, with 15 bases between the two germline ends. The germline V gene has CDR1 PRHDT and CDR2 FYEKMQ (reference sequence). The CDR3 coding sequence is TGTGCCAGCAGCCCGAGACGGGGGACTTACAATGAGCAGTTCTTC. Translated: CASSPRRGTYNEQFF.

The chain couples TRBV29-1 to TRBJ1-1; the D gene is possibly TRBD1 (5 bases). V was clipped by 4 bases and J by 4 bases, with 10 bases between them. The germline V gene has CDR1 SQVTM and CDR2 ANQGSEA. CDR3 length: 12 residues. The chain's CDR3 is CSVAGGITEAFF. The CDR3 nucleotides read TGCAGCGTTGCGGGGGGAATCACTGAAGCTTTCTTT.

This clone was seen a few times. The chain links TRBV10-1 to TRBJ2-3; D gene ambiguous. V lost 6 bases and J lost 4, with 11 bases in between. CDR1 WNHNN and CDR2 SYGVQD come from the germline V gene (reference sequence). The CDR3 runs 13 residues. CDR3 nucleotide sequence: TGCGCCAGCAGCGAGATGGGTTCAGATACGCAGTATTTT. It translates to CASSEMGSDTQYF.

The CDR3 is CASTWSGTGVPYGYTF. The DNA for the CDR3 is TGTGCCAGCACCTGGTCCGGGACAGGGGTCCCCTATGGCTACACCTTC. The chain links TRBV28 to TRBJ1-2, with 10 nucleotides matching TRBD1. Germline V gene lookup returns CDR1 MDHEN and CDR2 SYDVKM. The CDR3 extends over 16 amino acids. V dropped 7 bases and J dropped 4; count of bases not matched to a gene: 12.

The chain couples TRBV2 to TRBJ2-6; maybe TRBD2 (5 bases). Germline V gives CDR1 SNHLY, CDR2 FYNNEI. The CDR3 consists of 13 residues. V was shortened by 6 bases and J by 6 bases, with 9 bases between the two germline ends. The CDR3 bases are TGTGCCAGCAGCCGGACTGCGGCCAACGTCCTGACTTTC. Translated, it gives CASSRTAANVLTF.

V is TRBV6-5 and J is TRBJ2-3; 7 bases are shared with TRBD1. The germline gives CDR1 MNHEY, CDR2 SVGAGI. V shed 6 bases, J shed 1 base, and the junction held 7 bases outside the gene matches. There are 15 residues in the CDR3. DNA of the CDR3: TGTGCCAGCAGCTACACAGACAGGGGCACAGATACGCAGTATTTT. Translating it yields CASSYTDRGTDTQYF.

The chain is built from TRBV2 and TRBJ2-1; D gene ambiguous. V lost 6 bases and J lost 4, with 13 bases in between. The CDR3 runs 14 residues. The germline CDR1 and CDR2 sequences are SNHLY and FYNNEI. The CDR3 reads CASRSFRDYNEQFF. In DNA, the CDR3 is TGTGCCAGCAGGTCCTTCCGTGATTACAATGAGCAGTTCTTC.

The J gene is TRBJ1-2, the V gene TRBV7-2; D is uncertain. Per the germline V gene, CDR1 is SGHTA and CDR2 is FQGNSA. The CDR3 is 14 residues long. Deletions cut 5 bases from V and 4 bases from J, with 14 bases between. This CDR3 is CASSVDEGVYGYTF. For the CDR3, the DNA is TGTGCCAGCAGCGTAGACGAGGGAGTCTATGGCTACACCTTC. Full variable domain (remainder filled in from reference TRBV7-2 and TRBJ1-2): GAGVSQSPSNKVTEKGKDVELRCDPISGHTALYWYRQSLGQGLEFLIYFQGNSAPDKSGLPSDRFSAERTGGSVSTLTIQRTQQEDSAVYLCASSVDEGVYGYTFGSGTRLTVV.

This clone has just one count. The chain employs TRBV3-1 (or the pseudogene TRBV3-2) and TRBJ2-2; the D is unclear. Germline CDR1 and CDR2: LGHDT and YNNKEL (reference sequence). Between the trimmed V and J ends, which lost 0 bases and 3 bases, there was a span of 8 bases. The CDR3 has 15 amino acids. The CDR3 DNA follows: TGTGCCAGCAGCCAAGAAGGTCCGTACACCGGGGAGCTGTTTTTT. Amino acid sequence: CASSQEGPYTGELFF.

The DNA of the CDR3 is TGTGCCAGCAGTGATGTGTTACTCAATCAGCCCCAGCATTTT. Protein product: CASSDVLLNQPQHF. This rearrangement joins TRBV2 to TRBJ1-5, with D unclear. This CDR3 is built from 14 residues. V lost 3 bases and J lost 3, with 9 bases in between. The V gene's germline CDR1 is SNHLY and CDR2 FYNNEI.

V is TRBV3-1 (or the pseudogene TRBV3-2) and J is TRBJ2-7; D may be TRBD2 (6 bases). The CDR3 has 13 residues. CDR1 is LGHDT, CDR2 YNNKEL, per germline (reference sequence). Between the trimmed V and J ends, which lost 4 bases and 2 bases, there was a span of 9 bases. CDR3 sequence (DNA): TGTGCCAGCAGCCCTGCGGGGCCCTACGAGCAGTACTTC. Its translation: CASSPAGPYEQYF.

The rearrangement links TRBV7-2 to TRBJ2-2; 8 bases agree with TRBD2. The V and J ends lost 7 bases and 7 bases, in that order; junction bases with no gene match: 8. Germline lookup yields CDR1 SGHTA and CDR2 FQGNSA. The CDR3 is made up of 14 amino acids. The CDR3 region has the DNA TGTGCCAGCATCTCGACTAGCGACGGCGGGGAGCTGTTTTTT. Translating it yields CASISTSDGGELFF.

This clone came up once. This chain uses TRBV6-2 or TRBV6-3 with TRBJ1-6; 9 bases are shared with TRBD1. This CDR3 has 15 amino acids. CDR1 is MNHEY and CDR2 is SVGEGT in the germline V gene. J lost 10 bases, V lost 3 bases, and 7 bases had no gene match. CDR3 DNA: TGTGCCAGCAGTTATCCGGACAGGGGTTACTCACCCCTCCACTTT. Translated: CASSYPDRGYSPLHF.

The chain joins TRBV12-3 or TRBV12-4 to TRBJ2-3; D is uncertain. Trimming left V 8 bases short and J 0 bases short, with 9 bases between. The CDR3 covers 13 residues. This chain's CDR3 is CASSGFSTDTQYF. DNA for the CDR3: TGTGCCAGCTCCGGATTCAGCACAGATACGCAGTATTTT.

CDR3 amino acids: CASSRTELNTEAFF. The CDR3 nucleotides read TGTGCCAGCAGCCGGACGGAACTGAACACTGAAGCTTTCTTT. The rearrangement joins TRBV7-8 to TRBJ1-1, with D unresolved. The V gene lost 5 bases and the J gene lost 0 bases, with 10 bases spanning the gap. The CDR3 consists of 14 residues. Germline loops: CDR1 SGHVS, CDR2 FQNEAQ. Full variable domain (remainder filled in from reference TRBV7-8 and TRBJ1-1): GAGVSQSPRYKVAKRGQDVALRCDPISGHVSLFWYQQALGQGPEFLTYFQNEAQLDKSGLPSDRFFAERPEGSVSTLKIQRTQQEDSAVYLCASSRTELNTEAFFGQGTRLTVV.

Only one count was recorded for this clone. This chain joins TRBV7-2 and TRBJ2-5; 11 bases match TRBD2. Losses at the gene ends were 4 bases for V and 6 bases for J; bases not matched to a gene: 10. CDR3 length: 16 amino acids. The germline V gene has CDR1 SGHTA and CDR2 FQGNSA. The CDR3 loop is CASSSNSGGARKTQYF. The CDR3 DNA follows: TGTGCCAGCAGCTCCAATAGCGGGGGGGCGCGGAAGACCCAGTACTTC.

This chain uses TRBV9 with TRBJ1-5, with 7 positions matching TRBD1. The CDR3 runs 16 residues. Germline V gives CDR1 SGDLS, CDR2 YYNGEE. V lost 3 bases and J lost 0; bases outside the gene matches: 6. CDR3 loop: CASSATGDYSNQPQHF. In nucleotides, the CDR3 is TGTGCCAGCAGCGCAACAGGGGATTATAGCAATCAGCCCCAGCATTTT.

This clone appeared a single time. CDR3 loop: CASSRLGRPDQPQHF. The CDR3 region has the DNA TGTGCCAGCAGCCGCCTCGGCAGGCCGGATCAGCCCCAGCATTTT. The rearrangement joins TRBV7-2 to TRBJ1-5, with no clear D. Germline CDR1 SGHTA, CDR2 FQGNSA. V was pared by 5 bases and J by 5 bases, with 16 bases between. The CDR3 runs to 15 residues.

The chain joins TRBV7-9 to TRBJ2-7; perhaps TRBD1 as D (6 bases). The length of the CDR3 is 13 residues. Germline CDR1 is SEHNR and CDR2 is FQNEAQ (reference sequence). V was clipped by 5 bases and J by 5 bases, with 13 bases between them. CDR3 residues: CASSVTGPDEQYF. The CDR3, as DNA: TGTGCCAGCAGCGTTACAGGGCCGGACGAGCAGTACTTC.

This chain links TRBV13 with TRBJ2-7, with D uncertain. The V gene lost 0 bases and the J gene lost 5 bases, with 11 bases spanning the gap. Germline assignment: CDR1 PRHDT and CDR2 FYEKMQ (reference sequence). The CDR3 consists of 14 residues. CDR3 residues: CASSLGSGDDEQYF. CDR3 nucleotide sequence: TGTGCCAGCAGCTTAGGGTCAGGCGACGACGAGCAGTACTTC.

The V gene is TRBV28, the J gene TRBJ1-5, with 7 positions matching TRBD1. Germline loops: CDR1 MDHEN, CDR2 SYDVKM. V dropped 4 bases and J dropped 7; count of bases not matched to a gene: 4. This CDR3 has 13 amino acids. CDR3 loop: CASSSSRGQPQHF. CDR3 coding DNA: TGTGCCAGCAGTTCATCCAGGGGGCAGCCCCAGCATTTT.

The gene calls are TRBV5-1 and TRBJ2-1, with 7 bases identical to TRBD1. The CDR3 runs to 14 residues. Germline V lookup: CDR1 SGHRS, CDR2 YFSETQ. V lost 4 bases and J lost 3; bases outside the gene matches: 4. The CDR3 nucleotides are TGCGCCAGCAGCCCGGGACAGCTCTACAATGAGCAGTTCTTC. It yields the protein CASSPGQLYNEQFF.

The V and J genes are TRBV27 and TRBJ2-3, with D perhaps matching TRBD1 (5 bases). The CDR3 loop spans 14 amino acids. V lost 6 bases, J lost 3 bases, and 13 bases lay in between. Germline lookup yields CDR1 MNHEY and CDR2 SMNVEV (reference sequence). CDR3 DNA sequence: TGTGCCAGCAGGCCGCAGGGAAGGACAGATACGCAGTATTTT. This codes for CASRPQGRTDTQYF.

The J gene is TRBJ2-7, the V gene TRBV5-5; TRBD2 might be the D (5 bases). Deletions cut 0 bases from V and 4 bases from J, with 20 bases between. The CDR3 loop spans 17 amino acids. Germline V lookup: CDR1 SGHKS, CDR2 YYEKEE (reference sequence). CDR3 nucleotides: TGTGCCAGCAGCTTGGAGGTCTACGTGGCGGGTCTTTACGAGCAGTACTTC. Its translation is CASSLEVYVAGLYEQYF.

The chain carries TRBV6-6 and TRBJ1-2, with D perhaps matching TRBD1 (5 bases). Germline loops: CDR1 MNHNY, CDR2 SVGAGI (reference sequence). CDR3 length: 18 residues. V lost 5 bases and J lost 4, with 26 bases in between. The CDR3 DNA reads as TGTGCCAGCAGTCCACAACCGGGGAGGGGCCTCCCTCGCTATGGCTACACCTTC. This translates into CASSPQPGRGLPRYGYTF.